This T cell receptor beta chain was profiled in a study of B cell selection in AIRE deficiency. Data came from immunoSEQ multiplex PCR; TCRdb stores just in-frame clones and leaves some out. This table holds 11,000 to 15,000 clones, under 95% found once. Sorted regulatory T cells were CD4-positive, CD25-high and CD127-low or negative. Only a few counts were recorded for this clone. This CDR3 spans 13 amino acids. Germline V gives CDR1 SGHRS, CDR2 YFSETQ. The V and J ends lost 2 bases and 0 bases respectively, with 6 bases between them. The receptor's source is a human donor with AIRE deficiency. Material for sequencing was Tregs sorted from PBMCs. The chain carries TRBV5-1 and TRBJ2-7; D call uncertain. The CDR3 here is CASSLANSYEQYF. CDR3 DNA sequence: TGCGCCAGCAGCTTAGCCAACTCCTACGAGCAGTACTTC.